This T cell receptor (beta chain) was documented in a study of T cells in pancreatic ductal adenocarcinoma. CDR1 is KGHSH, CDR2 LQKENI, per germline. The CDR3 runs to 13 residues. The V gene lost 3 bases and the J gene lost 4 bases, with 10 bases spanning the gap. Produced via immunoSEQ multiplex PCR; TCRdb's table is partial and in-frame only. Among around 94,000 clones listed, 90% to 95% were seen once. Surgery without prior neoadjuvant therapy was the treatment of the selected pancreatic ductal adenocarcinoma patients. Sequencing was performed on PBMCs. This receptor was taken from a human donor with pancreatic ductal adenocarcinoma. The rearrangement joins TRBV18 to TRBJ2-7; tentatively, D is TRBD1 (6 bases). CDR3 nucleotide sequence: TGTGCCAGCTCACCCCTACAGGGATACGAGCAGTACTTC. Translating gives CASSPLQGYEQYF.